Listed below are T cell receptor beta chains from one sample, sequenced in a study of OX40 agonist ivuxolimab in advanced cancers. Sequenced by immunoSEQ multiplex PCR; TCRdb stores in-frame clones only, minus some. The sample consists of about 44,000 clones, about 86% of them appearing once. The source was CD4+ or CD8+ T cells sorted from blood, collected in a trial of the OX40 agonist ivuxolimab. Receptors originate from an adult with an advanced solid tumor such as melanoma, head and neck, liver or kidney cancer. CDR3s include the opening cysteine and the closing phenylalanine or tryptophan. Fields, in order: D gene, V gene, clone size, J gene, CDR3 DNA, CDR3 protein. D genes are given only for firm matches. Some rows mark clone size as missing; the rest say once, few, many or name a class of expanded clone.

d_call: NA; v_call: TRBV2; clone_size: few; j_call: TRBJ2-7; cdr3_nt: TGTGCCAGCAATGTAGTTGGGACTTACGAGCAGTACTTC; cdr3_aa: CASNVVGTYEQYF
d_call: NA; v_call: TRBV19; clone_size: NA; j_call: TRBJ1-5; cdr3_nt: TGTGCCAGTGGAGGTGAGCAGCCCCAGCATTTT; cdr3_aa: CASGGEQPQHF
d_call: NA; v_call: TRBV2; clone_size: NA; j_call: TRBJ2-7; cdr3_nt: TGTGCCAGCAGTCTCGACAGCGCCTACGAGCAGTACTTC; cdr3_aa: CASSLDSAYEQYF
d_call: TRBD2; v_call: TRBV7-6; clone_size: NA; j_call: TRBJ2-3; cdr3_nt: TGTGCCAGCAGCTTTACCGGGACTAGCCAAGATACGCAGTATTTT; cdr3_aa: CASSFTGTSQDTQYF
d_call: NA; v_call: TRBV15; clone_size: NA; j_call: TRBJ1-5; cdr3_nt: TGTGCCACCAGCAGAGTTCGGGCGGCCAGCAATCAGCCCCAGCATTTT; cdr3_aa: CATSRVRAASNQPQHF
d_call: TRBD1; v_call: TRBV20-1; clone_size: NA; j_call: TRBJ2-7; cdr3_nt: TGCAGTGCTCAGGGGGCTTACGAGCAGTACTTC; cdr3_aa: CSAQGAYEQYF
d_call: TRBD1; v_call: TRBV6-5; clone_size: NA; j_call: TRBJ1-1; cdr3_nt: TGTGCCAGCAGTTACGGTGCAGGGGGCCGAGGTGAAGCTTTCTTT; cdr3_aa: CASSYGAGGRGEAFF
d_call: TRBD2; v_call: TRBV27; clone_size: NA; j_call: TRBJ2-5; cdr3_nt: TGTGCCAGCAGTAGAGATTGGGGGGAGGGCCTCAGGGAGACCCAGTACTTC; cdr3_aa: CASSRDWGEGLRETQYF
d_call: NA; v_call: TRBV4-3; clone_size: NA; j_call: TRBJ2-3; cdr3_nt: TGCGCCAGCTCCCCCCGGACTACCGTTTTGGATACGCAGTATTTT; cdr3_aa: CASSPRTTVLDTQYF
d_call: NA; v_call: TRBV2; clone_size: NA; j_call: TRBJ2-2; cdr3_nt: TGTGCCAGCAGTGTCGGTTCAGGCCTGTGGGGCACCGGGGAGCTGTTTTTT; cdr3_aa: CASSVGSGLWGTGELFF
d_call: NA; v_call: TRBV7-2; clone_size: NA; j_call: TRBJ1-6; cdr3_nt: TGTGCCAGCAGCTCCTGGGGAGGGCCCGATAATTCACCCCTCCACTTT; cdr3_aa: CASSSWGGPDNSPLHF
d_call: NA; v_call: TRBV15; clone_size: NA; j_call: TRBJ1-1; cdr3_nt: TGTGCCACCAGCAGAGGCGACGGGGTAGGGACTGAAGCTTTCTTT; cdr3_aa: CATSRGDGVGTEAFF
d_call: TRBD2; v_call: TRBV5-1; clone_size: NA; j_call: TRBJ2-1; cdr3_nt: TGCGCCAGCAGCTTGGGACTAGCGGGAGTCAATGAGCAGTTCTTC; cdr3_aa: CASSLGLAGVNEQFF
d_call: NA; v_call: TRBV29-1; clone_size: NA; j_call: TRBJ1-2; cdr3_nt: TGCAGCGTGCAGGGAAGTAGGGCTAACTATGGCTACACCTTC; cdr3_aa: CSVQGSRANYGYTF
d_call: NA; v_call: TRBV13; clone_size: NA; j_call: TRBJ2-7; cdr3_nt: TGTGCCAGCAGCTTAGTATACGAGCAGTACTTC; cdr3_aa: CASSLVYEQYF
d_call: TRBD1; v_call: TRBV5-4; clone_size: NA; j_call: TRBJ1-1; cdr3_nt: TGTGCCAGCAGCGTCGGGACAGGGGTACTCCTCACTGAAGCTTTCTTT; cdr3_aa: CASSVGTGVLLTEAFF
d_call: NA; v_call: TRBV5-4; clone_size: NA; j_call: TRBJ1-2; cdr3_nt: TGTGCCAGCAGCTTAGAGGAATACTCTAACTATGGCTACACCTTC; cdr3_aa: CASSLEEYSNYGYTF
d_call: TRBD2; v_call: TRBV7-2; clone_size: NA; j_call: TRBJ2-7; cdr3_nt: TGTGCCAGCAGCTTAGCGGCCGCGGGGGGATTCTACGAGCAGTACTTC; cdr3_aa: CASSLAAAGGFYEQYF
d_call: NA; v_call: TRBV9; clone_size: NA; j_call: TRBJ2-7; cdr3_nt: TGTGCCAGCTCCCTCTTGTCAGGCGAGCAGTACTTC; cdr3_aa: CASSLLSGEQYF
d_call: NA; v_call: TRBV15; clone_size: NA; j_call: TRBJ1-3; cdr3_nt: TGTGCCACCAGCCTCCGGGGCGGAAACACCATATATTTT; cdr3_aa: CATSLRGGNTIYF